This TCR beta chain was documented in a study of cytomegalovirus exposure and HLA in healthy donors. To note about this clone: Its cognate antigen is unknown.

V was trimmed by 4 bases and J by 9 bases, leaving 13 bases between them. This CDR3 comprises 13 residues. Germline V gene data show CDR1 as SNHLY and CDR2 as FYNNEI. The PCR employed 60 Vbeta primers together with 13 Jbeta primers. The method was immunoSEQ multiplex PCR; TCRdb's version includes in-frame clones alone and lacks a portion of them. This sample has about 120,000 clones, with around 74% found just once. Whole-study findings and limits: Reported findings show TCR beta sequences accurately forecast HLA-A and HLA-B alleles in most subjects.

The gene calls are TRBV2 and TRBJ2-1; D is possibly TRBD1 (6 bases). This clonotype was sampled from a man aged 55 to 70 in good health and CMV-seropositive. The sample comprised PBMCs. For the CDR3, the DNA is TGTGCCAGCAGTGTCGAGGGGGATCTTGAGCAGTTCTTC. This gives the protein CASSVEGDLEQFF.